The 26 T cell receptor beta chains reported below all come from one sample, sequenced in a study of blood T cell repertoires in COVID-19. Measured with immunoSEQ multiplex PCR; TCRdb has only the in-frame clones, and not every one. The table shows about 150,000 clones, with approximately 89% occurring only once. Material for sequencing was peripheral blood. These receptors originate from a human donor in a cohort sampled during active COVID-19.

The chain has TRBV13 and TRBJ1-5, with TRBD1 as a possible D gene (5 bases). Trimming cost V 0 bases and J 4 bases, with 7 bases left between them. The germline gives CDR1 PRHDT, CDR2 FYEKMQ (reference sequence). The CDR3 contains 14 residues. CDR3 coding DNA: TGTGCCAGCAGCTTAGGGGGGACTAATCAGCCCCAGCATTTT. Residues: CASSLGGTNQPQHF.

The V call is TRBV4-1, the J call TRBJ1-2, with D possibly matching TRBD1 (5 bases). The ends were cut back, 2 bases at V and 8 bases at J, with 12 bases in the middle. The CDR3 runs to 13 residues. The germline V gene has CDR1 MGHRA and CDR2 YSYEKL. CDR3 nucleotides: TGCGCCAGCAGCCAATCCCAGGGTCGAGGCTACACCTTC. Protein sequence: CASSQSQGRGYTF.

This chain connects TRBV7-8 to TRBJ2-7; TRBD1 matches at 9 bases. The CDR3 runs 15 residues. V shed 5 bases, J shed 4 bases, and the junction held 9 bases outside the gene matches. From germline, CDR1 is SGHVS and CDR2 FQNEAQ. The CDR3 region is CASSPAGTGFYEQYF. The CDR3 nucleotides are TGTGCCAGCAGCCCTGCCGGGACAGGGTTTTACGAGCAGTACTTC.

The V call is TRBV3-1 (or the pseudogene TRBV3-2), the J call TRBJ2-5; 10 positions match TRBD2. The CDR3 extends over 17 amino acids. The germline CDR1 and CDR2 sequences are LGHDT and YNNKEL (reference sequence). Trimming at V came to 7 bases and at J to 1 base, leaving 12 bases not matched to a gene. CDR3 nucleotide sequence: TGTGCCAGCAAGGGGCGGCTAGCGGGGGAGTTCCAAGAGACCCAGTACTTC. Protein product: CASKGRLAGEFQETQYF.

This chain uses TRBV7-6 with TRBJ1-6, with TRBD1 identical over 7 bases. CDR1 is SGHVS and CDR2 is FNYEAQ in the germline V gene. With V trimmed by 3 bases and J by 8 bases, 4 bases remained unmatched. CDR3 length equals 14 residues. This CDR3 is CASSFRDRYSPLHF. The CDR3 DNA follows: TGTGCCAGCAGCTTCCGGGACAGATATTCACCCCTCCACTTT.

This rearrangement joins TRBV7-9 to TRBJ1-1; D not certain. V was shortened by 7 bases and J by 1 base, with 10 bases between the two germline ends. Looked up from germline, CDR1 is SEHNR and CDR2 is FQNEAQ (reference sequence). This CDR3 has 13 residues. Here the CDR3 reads CASTSQENTEAFF. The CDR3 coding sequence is TGTGCCAGCACCTCCCAGGAGAACACTGAAGCTTTCTTT.

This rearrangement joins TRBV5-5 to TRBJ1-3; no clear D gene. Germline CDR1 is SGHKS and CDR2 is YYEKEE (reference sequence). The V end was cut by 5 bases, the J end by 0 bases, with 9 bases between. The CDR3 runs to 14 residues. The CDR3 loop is CASRTRNSGNTIYF. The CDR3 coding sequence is TGTGCCAGCAGGACCAGGAACTCTGGAAACACCATATATTTT.

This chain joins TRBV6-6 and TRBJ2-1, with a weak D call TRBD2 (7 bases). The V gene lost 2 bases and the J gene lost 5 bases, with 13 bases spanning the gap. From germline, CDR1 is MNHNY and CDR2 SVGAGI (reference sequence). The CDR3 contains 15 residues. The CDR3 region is CASSYEGGANNEQFF. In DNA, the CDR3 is TGTGCCAGCAGTTACGAGGGGGGGGCTAACAATGAGCAGTTCTTC.

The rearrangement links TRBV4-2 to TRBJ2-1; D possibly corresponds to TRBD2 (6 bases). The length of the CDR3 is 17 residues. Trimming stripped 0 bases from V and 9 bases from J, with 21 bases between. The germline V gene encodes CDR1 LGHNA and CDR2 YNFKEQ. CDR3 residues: CASSQESAAGLMGEQFF. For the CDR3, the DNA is TGTGCCAGCAGCCAAGAGTCGGCGGCGGGACTGATGGGTGAGCAGTTCTTC.

CDR3 DNA: TGTGCCAGCAGCTTCGGACTAGCGGGGGGGTTTACAGATACGCAGTATTTT. Encoded protein: CASSFGLAGGFTDTQYF. This chain uses TRBV9 with TRBJ2-3, with TRBD2 matching over 15 bases. The germline V gene has CDR1 SGDLS and CDR2 YYNGEE. The V segment lost 4 bases and the J segment 3 bases; nucleotides outside the gene matches: 6. The CDR3 contains 17 residues.

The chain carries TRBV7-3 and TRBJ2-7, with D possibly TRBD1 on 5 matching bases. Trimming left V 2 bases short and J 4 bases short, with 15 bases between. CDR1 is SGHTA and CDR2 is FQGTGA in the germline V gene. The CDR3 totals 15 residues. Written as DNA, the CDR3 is TGTGCCAGCAGCTTACAGGGAATTGTTCCTTACGAGCAGTACTTC. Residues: CASSLQGIVPYEQYF.

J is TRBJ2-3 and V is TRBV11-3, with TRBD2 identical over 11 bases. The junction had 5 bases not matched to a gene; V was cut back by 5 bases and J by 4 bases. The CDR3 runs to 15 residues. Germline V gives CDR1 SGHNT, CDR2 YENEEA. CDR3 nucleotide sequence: TGTGCCAGCAGCAATAGCGGGGGGGCGGCAGATACGCAGTATTTT. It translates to CASSNSGGAADTQYF.

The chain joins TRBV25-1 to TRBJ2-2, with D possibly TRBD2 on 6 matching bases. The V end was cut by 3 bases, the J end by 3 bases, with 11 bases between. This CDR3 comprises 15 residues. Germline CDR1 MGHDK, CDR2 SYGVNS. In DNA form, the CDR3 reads TGTGCCAGCAGTGACCGGGGGTTTTACACCGGGGAGCTGTTTTTT. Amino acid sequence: CASSDRGFYTGELFF.

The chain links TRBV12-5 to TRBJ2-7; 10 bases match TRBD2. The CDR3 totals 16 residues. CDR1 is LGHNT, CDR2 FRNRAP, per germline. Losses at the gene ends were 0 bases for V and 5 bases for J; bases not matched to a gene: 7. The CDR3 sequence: CASGLVQRLAGDEQYF. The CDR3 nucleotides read TGTGCTAGTGGTTTGGTACAGCGTCTAGCGGGGGACGAGCAGTACTTC.

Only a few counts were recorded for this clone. The CDR3 coding sequence is TGTGCCAGCGCACAGGGGGCTTTTCAGCCCCAGCATTTT. Translation gives CASAQGAFQPQHF. The chain couples TRBV6-6 to TRBJ1-5; 9 positions agree with TRBD1. With 8 bases clipped from V and 6 bases from J, the junction kept 5 bases outside the gene matches. From germline, CDR1 is MNHNY and CDR2 SVGAGI (reference sequence). This CDR3 is built from 13 residues.

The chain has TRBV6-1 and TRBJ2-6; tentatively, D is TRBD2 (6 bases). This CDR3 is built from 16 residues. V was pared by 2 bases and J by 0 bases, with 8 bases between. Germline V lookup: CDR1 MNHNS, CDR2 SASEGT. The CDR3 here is CASSEFGGSGANVLTF. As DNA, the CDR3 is TGTGCCAGCAGTGAATTCGGGGGCTCTGGGGCCAACGTCCTGACTTTC.

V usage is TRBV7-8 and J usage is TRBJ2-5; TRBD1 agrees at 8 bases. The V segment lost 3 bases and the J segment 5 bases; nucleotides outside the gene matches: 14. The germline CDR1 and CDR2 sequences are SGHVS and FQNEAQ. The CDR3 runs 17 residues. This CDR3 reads CASSLRPSTGGRETQYF. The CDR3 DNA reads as TGTGCCAGCAGCTTGAGGCCGTCAACAGGGGGACGGGAGACCCAGTACTTC.

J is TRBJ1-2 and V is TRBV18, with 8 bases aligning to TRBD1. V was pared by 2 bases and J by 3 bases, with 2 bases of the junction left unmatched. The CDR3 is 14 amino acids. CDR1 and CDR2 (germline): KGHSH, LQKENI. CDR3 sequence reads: CASSPATGDYGYTF. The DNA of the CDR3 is TGTGCCAGCTCACCAGCGACAGGGGACTATGGCTACACCTTC. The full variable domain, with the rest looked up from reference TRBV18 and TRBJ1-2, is NAGVMQNPRHLVRRRGQEARLRCSPMKGHSHVYWYRQLPEEGLKFMVYLQKENIIDESGMPKERFSAEFPKEGPSILRIQQVVRGDSAAYFCASSPATGDYGYTFGSGTRLTVV.

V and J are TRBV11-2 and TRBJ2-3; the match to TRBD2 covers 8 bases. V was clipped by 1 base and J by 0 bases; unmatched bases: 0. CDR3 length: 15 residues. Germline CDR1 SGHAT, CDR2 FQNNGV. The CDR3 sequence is CASSLAGGSTDTQYF. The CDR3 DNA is TGTGCCAGCAGCTTAGCGGGGGGGAGCACAGATACGCAGTATTTT. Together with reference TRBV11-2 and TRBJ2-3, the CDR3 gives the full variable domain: EAGVAQSPRYKIIEKRQSVAFWCNPISGHATLYWYQQILGQGPKLLIQFQNNGVVDDSQLPKDRFSAERLKGVDSTLKIQPAKLEDSAVYLCASSLAGGSTDTQYFGPGTRLTVL.

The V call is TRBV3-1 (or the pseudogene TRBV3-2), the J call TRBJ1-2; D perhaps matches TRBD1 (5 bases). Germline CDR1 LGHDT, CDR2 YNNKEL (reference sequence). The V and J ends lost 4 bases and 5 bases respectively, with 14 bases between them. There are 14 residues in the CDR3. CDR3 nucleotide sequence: TGTGCCAGCAGCCCCTTAGACAGAAATTATGGCTACACCTTC. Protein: CASSPLDRNYGYTF.

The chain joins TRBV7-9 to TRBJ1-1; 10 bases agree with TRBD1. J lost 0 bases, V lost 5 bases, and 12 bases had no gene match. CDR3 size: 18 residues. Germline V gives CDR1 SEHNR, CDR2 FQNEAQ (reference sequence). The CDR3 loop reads CASSPVDRGLFLNTEAFF. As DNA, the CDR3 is TGTGCCAGCAGCCCCGTTGACAGGGGGCTATTCTTGAACACTGAAGCTTTCTTT.

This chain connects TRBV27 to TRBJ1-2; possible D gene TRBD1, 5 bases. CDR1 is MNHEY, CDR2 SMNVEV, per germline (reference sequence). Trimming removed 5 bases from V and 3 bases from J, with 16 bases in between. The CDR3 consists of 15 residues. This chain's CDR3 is CASSPQGAPYYGYTF. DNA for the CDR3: TGTGCCAGCAGTCCCCAGGGTGCACCTTACTATGGCTACACCTTC.

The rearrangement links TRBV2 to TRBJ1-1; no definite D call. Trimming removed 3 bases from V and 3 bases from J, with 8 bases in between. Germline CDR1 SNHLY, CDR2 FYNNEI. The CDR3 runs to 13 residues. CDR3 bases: TGTGCCAGCAGTGAGCGGGAGGACACTGAAGCTTTCTTT. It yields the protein CASSEREDTEAFF. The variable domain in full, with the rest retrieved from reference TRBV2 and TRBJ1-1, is EPEVTQTPSHQVTQMGQEVILRCVPISNHLYFYWYRQILGQKVEFLVSFYNNEISEKSEIFDDQFSVERPDGSNFTLKIRSTKLEDSAMYFCASSEREDTEAFFGQGTRLTVV.

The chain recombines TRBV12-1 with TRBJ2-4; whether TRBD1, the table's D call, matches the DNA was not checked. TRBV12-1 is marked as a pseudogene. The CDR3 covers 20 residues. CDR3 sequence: CASSFIAGTGVLLAKNIQYF. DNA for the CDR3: TGTGCCAGCAGCTTTATCGCCGGGACAGGGGTATTACTAGCCAAAAACATTCAGTACTTC.

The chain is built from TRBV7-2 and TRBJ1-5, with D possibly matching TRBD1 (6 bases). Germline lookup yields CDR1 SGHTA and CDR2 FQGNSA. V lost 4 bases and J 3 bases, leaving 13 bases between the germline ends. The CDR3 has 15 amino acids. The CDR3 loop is CASSSQGLFNQPQHF. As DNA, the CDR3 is TGTGCCAGCAGCTCGCAGGGGCTCTTCAATCAGCCCCAGCATTTT.

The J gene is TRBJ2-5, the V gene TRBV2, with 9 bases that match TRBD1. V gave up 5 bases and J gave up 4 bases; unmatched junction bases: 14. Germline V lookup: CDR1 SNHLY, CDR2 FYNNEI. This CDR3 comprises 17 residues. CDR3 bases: TGTGCCAGCAGTCAAGGTGACAGGGGGAATTATGGAGAGACCCAGTACTTC. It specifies CASSQGDRGNYGETQYF.